The 22 T cell receptor beta chains below all came from one sample that was sequenced in a study of cytomegalovirus exposure and HLA in healthy donors. The PCR employed 60 Vbeta primers together with 13 Jbeta primers. The data were produced by immunoSEQ multiplex PCR, yet TCRdb's version contains in-frame clones alone and is incomplete. This sample has about 86,000 clones, with about three quarters found just once. Specimen: PBMCs. The receptor source for this set is a female donor in good health and CMV-seronegative.

V is TRBV7-2 and J is TRBJ1-6; D remains unclear. Germline V gene sequence: CDR1 SGHTA, CDR2 FQGNSA. The CDR3 runs 12 residues. V shed 5 bases and J shed 12 bases, with 11 bases lying between them. The CDR3 nucleotides read TGTGCCAGCAGCATGAACGGGATACCCCTCCACTTT. This sequence encodes CASSMNGIPLHF.

The V gene is TRBV11-2, the J gene TRBJ1-6; D gene uncertain. This CDR3 comprises 14 residues. The germline V gene has CDR1 SGHAT and CDR2 FQNNGV. V was cut by 4 bases and J by 5 bases, with 9 bases left in between. The CDR3 coding sequence is TGTGCCAGCAGCTCCAGACATAATAATTCACCCCTCCACTTT. Protein sequence: CASSSRHNNSPLHF.

The chain uses TRBV28 and TRBJ1-2; maybe TRBD1 (5 bases). CDR1 and CDR2 (germline): MDHEN, SYDVKM. CDR3 length equals 15 residues. V lost 6 bases, J lost 4 bases, and 18 bases lay in between. The CDR3 is CASSPLVRGPYGYTF. Here the CDR3 DNA reads TGTGCCAGCAGCCCCCTTGTGCGGGGACCCTATGGCTACACCTTC.

The gene calls are TRBV10-3 and TRBJ1-5, with D tentatively TRBD1 (6 bases). Trimming took 3 bases from V and 7 from J, leaving 7 bases between them. Germline V gives CDR1 ENHRY, CDR2 SYGVKD. CDR3 length: 12 residues. CDR3 nucleotides: TGTGCCATCAGTGATGGGGGCCAGCCCCAGCATTTT. Encoded protein: CAISDGGQPQHF.

The J gene is TRBJ1-4, the V gene TRBV5-4; unclear D gene. Germline-derived CDR1 and CDR2 are SGHNT and YYREEE (reference sequence). Trimming shortened V by 4 bases and J by 5 bases, and 6 bases separated the two germline ends. The CDR3 has 12 amino acids. CDR3 in amino acids: CASSPQNEKLFF. CDR3 coding DNA: TGTGCCAGCAGCCCACAGAATGAAAAACTGTTTTTT. The entire variable domain, with the rest obtained from reference TRBV5-4 and TRBJ1-4, is as follows: ETGVTQSPTHLIKTRGQQVTLRCSSQSGHNTVSWYQQALGQGPQFIFQYYREEENGRGNFPPRFSGLQFPNYSSELNVNALELDDSALYLCASSPQNEKLFFGSGTQLSVL.

This sequence joins TRBV6-6 and TRBJ2-7; D is possibly TRBD2 (6 bases). Per germline, CDR1 MNHNY and CDR2 SVGAGI (reference sequence). The CDR3 covers 15 residues. V was clipped by 6 bases and J by 6 bases, with 21 bases between them. Here the CDR3 DNA reads TGTGCCAGCAGCCAGCCTACGGGACTCCGCGCCGAGCAGTACTTC. This codes for CASSQPTGLRAEQYF.

This sequence joins TRBV6-5 and TRBJ2-1; 7 nucleotides match TRBD1. J was trimmed by 15 bases and V by 6 bases; bases with no gene match: 11. Germline CDR1 reads MNHEY; CDR2 reads SVGAGI. The CDR3 runs to 12 residues. The CDR3 loop reads CASRTDPGTAFF. The CDR3 DNA reads as TGTGCCAGCAGAACTGACCCCGGGACAGCGTTCTTC.

The rearrangement uses TRBV5-1 and TRBJ1-4; the match to TRBD1 covers 9 bases. CDR3 length: 17 residues. The ends lost 4 bases at V and 0 bases at J; junction bases unmatched: 7. Germline CDR1 SGHRS, CDR2 YFSETQ. CDR3 sequence (DNA): TGCGCCAGCAGCCTTCGACAGGGGGAGGCAACTAATGAAAAACTGTTTTTT. It encodes CASSLRQGEATNEKLFF.

The chain combines TRBV28 with TRBJ2-2, with D uncertain. The CDR3 runs to 13 residues. V was trimmed by 7 bases and J by 2 bases, leaving 8 bases between them. The V gene's germline CDR1 is MDHEN and CDR2 SYDVKM. For the CDR3, the DNA is TGTGCCAGCATTTTTCCAAACACCGGGGAGCTGTTTTTT. This translates into CASIFPNTGELFF.

V usage is TRBV7-9 and J usage is TRBJ2-2, with 11 nucleotides matching TRBD2. Trimming at V came to 1 base and at J to 3 bases, leaving 4 bases not matched to a gene. Germline CDR1 is SEHNR and CDR2 is FQNEAQ (reference sequence). The CDR3 has 17 amino acids. The CDR3 bases are TGTGCCAGCAGCTTAGGGGGGACTAGCGGCTACACCGGGGAGCTGTTTTTT. It is translated as CASSLGGTSGYTGELFF.

The chain combines TRBV7-8 with TRBJ1-1; perhaps TRBD1 as D (5 bases). This CDR3 contains 16 residues. V was shortened by 5 bases and J by 4 bases, with 20 bases between the two germline ends. Germline V gene data show CDR1 as SGHVS and CDR2 as FQNEAQ. This CDR3 is CASSPRVGAGSTEAFF. The CDR3 region has the DNA TGTGCCAGCAGCCCCCGCGTAGGGGCGGGGAGCACTGAAGCTTTCTTT.

The chain joins TRBV6-1 to TRBJ1-5; TRBD1 is a possible D gene (5 bases). Germline V CDR1 and CDR2: MNHNS, SASEGT. This CDR3 comprises 14 residues. V was pared by 8 bases and J by 2 bases, with 13 bases between. CDR3 nucleotides: TGTGCCAGCTGGAGCGGGGGGGGCAATCAGCCCCAGCATTTT. Translated: CASWSGGGNQPQHF.

This clone was detected only a few times. The chain links TRBV6-5 to TRBJ2-2; 10 positions agree with TRBD1. Germline V gene sequence: CDR1 MNHEY, CDR2 SVGAGI. V shed 6 bases and J 13 bases; nucleotides not matched to a gene: 8. This CDR3 comprises 13 residues. The CDR3 nucleotides are TGTGCCAGCAGCCGTGGGCGGGACAGGGGGCTGTTTTTT. It specifies CASSRGRDRGLFF.

V and J are TRBV5-4 and TRBJ2-1; a possible D gene is TRBD2 (6 bases). The V end was cut by 0 bases, the J end by 1 base, with 8 bases between. The CDR3 sequence is 15 residues long. CDR1 is SGHNT and CDR2 is YYREEE in the germline V gene (reference sequence). For the CDR3, the DNA is TGTGCCAGCAGCTTGGGGGCGGGGTCCTACAATGAGCAGTTCTTC. Protein: CASSLGAGSYNEQFF.

Points on this clone: Germline is not matched at one junction end, which may reflect a read error. The genes are TRBV6-5 and TRBJ1-2, with TRBD1 matching 7 bases. CDR1 is MNHEY, CDR2 SVGAGI, per germline. The CDR3 consists of 14 residues. The CDR3 region has the DNA TGTGTCAGCAGTTACGGGACAGAGGACTATGGCTACACCTTC. Its translation: CVSSYGTEDYGYTF.

The V gene is TRBV2, the J gene TRBJ1-4; possibly TRBD1 for D (5 bases). CDR3 length: 15 residues. Germline loops: CDR1 SNHLY, CDR2 FYNNEI. V was clipped by 4 bases and J by 0 bases, with 9 bases between them. The CDR3 DNA is TGTGCCAGCAGTGGGGGGGGGACAACTAATGAAAAACTGTTTTTT. It yields the protein CASSGGGTTNEKLFF.

Only one count was recorded for this clone. No conserved phenylalanine or tryptophan is present at the end of the CDR3, so a read error is the likely explanation. The chain uses TRBV2 and TRBJ1-5, with 11 positions matching TRBD1. Germline values: CDR1 SNHLY, CDR2 FYNNEI. The CDR3 consists of 14 residues. Losses at the gene ends were 5 bases for V and 11 bases for J; bases not matched to a gene: 8. The CDR3 DNA follows: TGTGCCAGCAGTCAGGGACAGGGGGAAAGGTCCCAGCATTTG. Amino acid sequence: CASSQGQGERSQHL.

The chain joins TRBV7-9 to TRBJ2-1; a possible D gene is TRBD2 (5 bases). The germline gives CDR1 SEHNR, CDR2 FQNEAQ (reference sequence). The CDR3 runs 13 residues. Trimming stripped 4 bases from V and 3 bases from J, with 7 bases between. CDR3 coding DNA: TGTGCCAGCAGCTCAGACTACTACAATGAGCAGTTCTTC. Its translation: CASSSDYYNEQFF.

V usage is TRBV5-1 and J usage is TRBJ2-5, with a possible D match to TRBD1 (6 bases). The CDR3 covers 15 residues. Trimming took off 6 bases at V and 2 bases at J, with 17 bases between the two ends. Germline CDR1 SGHRS, CDR2 YFSETQ. CDR3 in DNA: TGCGCCAGCACCGCGAGGGGGACGGGGCAAGAGACCCAGTACTTC. Translating gives CASTARGTGQETQYF. The full variable domain, its missing parts supplied by reference TRBV5-1 and TRBJ2-5, is KAGVTQTPRYLIKTRGQQVTLSCSPISGHRSVSWYQQTPGQGLQFLFEYFSETQRNKGNFPGRFSGRQFSNSRSEMNVSTLELGDSALYLCASTARGTGQETQYFGPGTRLLVL.

V gene TRBV5-8 combines with J gene TRBJ2-5; the match to TRBD2 covers 13 bases. Germline assignment: CDR1 SGHTS and CDR2 YDEGEE. Germline trimming cut 4 bases from V and 10 bases from J; bases unmatched to any gene: 10. This CDR3 has 15 amino acids. The CDR3 DNA reads as TGTGCCAGCAGCCCGGGACTAGCGGGGAGAAGGGACCAGTACTTC. Encoded protein: CASSPGLAGRRDQYF.

The V call is TRBV4-1, the J call TRBJ1-1, with TRBD1 matching over 7 bases. With V trimmed by 10 bases and J by 0 bases, 8 bases remained unmatched. This CDR3 has 14 residues. Germline lookup yields CDR1 MGHRA and CDR2 YSYEKL. The CDR3 reads CATSTGTLNTEAFF. CDR3 nucleotides: TGCGCCACCTCGACAGGGACCTTGAACACTGAAGCTTTCTTT.

The chain has TRBV11-2 and TRBJ1-2, with TRBD1 matching over 7 bases. V gave up 4 bases and J gave up 3 bases; unmatched junction bases: 5. The CDR3 runs to 14 residues. The germline gives CDR1 SGHAT, CDR2 FQNNGV. The CDR3 DNA reads as TGTGCCAGCAGCTCCCCGGGACAGTACTATGGCTACACCTTC. The encoded protein is CASSSPGQYYGYTF.